Reported below is one T cell receptor (beta chain). What it recognizes is unknown. This table comes from immunoSEQ multiplex PCR, and its TCRdb copy is limited to in-frame clones, with some not included. The sample lists hundreds of thousands of clones, 80% occurring once. Roughly 1.8 micrograms of genomic DNA (from cryopreserved PBMCs) were used for TCR beta libraries. These data originate in a study of cytotoxic CD8 clonotypes in ibrutinib-treated CLL. Study as a whole: The group held some ten relapsed/refractory and around 14 treatment-naive patients, with some 17 IGHV unmutated. Response samples came after a median approximately twelve months of treatment, range 6 to 36.

Study results and limitations: Before falling back toward baseline at progression, clonality had risen at the time of ibrutinib response.

Trimming stripped 5 bases from V and 4 bases from J, with 15 bases between. In germline, CDR1 is LNHDA, CDR2 SQIVND (reference sequence). The CDR3 length is 15 residues. V gene TRBV19 combines with J gene TRBJ1-5, with D perhaps TRBD1 (6 bases). The sequencing used PBMCs, collected before ibrutinib treatment. The TCR sequence derives from a human donor with chronic lymphocytic leukemia. CDR3 protein: CASSPFGGRNQPQHF. The CDR3 DNA reads TGTGCCAGTAGTCCCTTTGGGGGGCGGAATCAGCCCCAGCATTTT.